This T cell receptor beta chain was sequenced for a study of blood T cell repertoires in COVID-19 (dated by TCRdb to the early 2020s). For the wider study: Samples from collaborators originated in the United States, Italy and Spain and spanned both the acute and convalescent phases of COVID-19. The prospective study material was composed of cDNA or gDNA derived from T cells, B-cell-depleted T cells, or PBMCs. Sample metadata almost always included a de-identified subject ID, COVID-19 status, age in years and sex. Subjects who had been exposed to COVID-19, were actively infected with it, or had recovered from it provided the deeply sampled blood TCRbeta repertoires that made up the dataset. Where available, HLA class I and class II types were taken from metadata supplied by the sample provider and were not determined by assay-based typing. The samples were drawn from the first 160 participants of the ongoing ImmuneRACE study and from 950 to 1,500 subjects provided by 6 global collaborators. The repertoires were made available in a free public database intended to serve as a resource for research on the immune response to SARS-CoV-2. Study-wide conclusions, independent of this receptor: How much clinical and demographic metadata was included differed by source and by participant, and the metadata was provided uncurated.

The CDR3, cysteine through phenylalanine, is 16 amino acids long. The only DNA kept is the CDR3, 48 bases in frame from the first base. The germline V gene encodes CDR1 SGHNT and CDR2 YYREEE (reference sequence). Ends trimmed: V by 0 bases, J by 2 bases; bases unmatched to a gene: 7. In the case of this clone: What antigen it recognizes has not been identified. Base quality data are lacking; no much larger clone is found one base away.

In the prospective study, participants were roughly 18 to 89 years old, resided in fewer than 25 geographic areas of the United States, and were enrolled through a virtual design. In the prospective study, cohorts were assigned on the basis of participant-reported clinical history obtained from a screening survey and a study questionnaire. ImmuneRACE Cohort 3 recovered participants were defined by two consecutive negative NP/OP PCR tests, healthcare professional clearance, or symptom resolution. Each participant in the prospective study had whole blood, serum and a nasopharyngeal or oropharyngeal swab collected by mobile phlebotomists. Prospective study participants could optionally give additional blood draws and questionnaires over an approximately two-month period. Prospective study blood samples were shipped either frozen or at room temperature before DNA extraction. The immunoSEQ Assay, a bias-controlled multiplex PCR, was used to amplify TCRbeta CDR3 regions from genomic DNA. The original pipeline was this. The number of nucleated cells in each sample was estimated from the amplification of reference gene primers within the assay. To quantify the absolute abundance of each unique TCRbeta CDR3 rearrangement, sequence reads were collapsed and filtered. For each sample, productive Simpson clonality was calculated as the square root of Simpson's diversity index across productive rearrangements. TCRdb limited this immuneACCESS table to in-frame rearrangements with V and J called. A share of clones is missing; checked studies link under half to unresolved V genes, and the rest is unexplained. That table is the source of V, J and clone size, and D and trimming were worked out from the DNA. The sample profile shows a few hundred thousand clones; 83% of them were found once. The ten largest clones represent around 5% of the sample.

This receptor was obtained from a woman in her fifties or sixties who had recovered from COVID-19. Sequencing was carried out using PBMCs or T cells enriched from blood (not recorded which). The rearrangement joined TRBV5-4 to TRBJ1-2; TRBD1 aligns with 7 central bases. CDR3 sequence: CASSLDPTGANYGYTF. The DNA sequence follows: TGTGCCAGCAGCTTGGATCCCACAGGGGCCAACTATGGCTACACCTTC.